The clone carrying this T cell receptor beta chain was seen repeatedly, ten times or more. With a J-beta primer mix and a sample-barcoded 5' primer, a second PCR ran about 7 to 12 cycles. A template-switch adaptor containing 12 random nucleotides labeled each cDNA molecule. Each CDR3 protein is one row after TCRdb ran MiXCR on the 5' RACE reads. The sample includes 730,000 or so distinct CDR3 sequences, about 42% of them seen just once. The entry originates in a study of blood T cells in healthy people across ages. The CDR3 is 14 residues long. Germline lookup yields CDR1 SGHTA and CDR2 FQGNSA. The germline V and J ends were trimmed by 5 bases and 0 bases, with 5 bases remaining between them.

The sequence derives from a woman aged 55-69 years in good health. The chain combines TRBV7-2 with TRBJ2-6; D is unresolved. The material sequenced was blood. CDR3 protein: CASSQSSGANVLTF. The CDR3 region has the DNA TGTGCCAGCAGCCAGAGCTCTGGGGCCAACGTCCTGACTTTC.